A selection of T cell receptor beta chains follows, all from one sample in a study of T cells in Graves' hyperthyroidism and ophthalmopathy. From the multiplex PCR reads, TCRdb called clonotypes with MiXCR, one entry per CDR3 protein. The table lists fewer than 700,000 distinct CDR3 sequences, roughly 17% of them singletons. The sequenced material came from blood. The receptors derive from a woman aged 25 to 45 with Graves' hyperthyroidism. CDR3s leave out the opening cysteine and the closing phenylalanine or tryptophan. The order of the fields is CDR3 protein, clone size, V gene, J gene. Some rows have no size entry. The others give once, few or many, or a class for an expanded clone.

ASSHGLAGPPGELF,many,TRBV12-3/TRBV12-4,TRBJ2-2
ASSLTGENYGYT,few,TRBV11-1,TRBJ1-2
ASSPPGLAQETQY,many,TRBV28,TRBJ2-5
SVGVITEAF,few,TRBV29-1,TRBJ1-1
ASRPTTHNSYEQY,NA,TRBV6-1,TRBJ2-7
SAPDRGSYEQY,many,TRBV20-1,TRBJ2-7
ASRGLAGNYEQY,many,TRBV2,TRBJ2-7
ASSVLAENTGELF,NA,TRBV9,TRBJ2-2
ATSDLQGGRY,few,TRBV24-1,TRBJ2-7
ASSITPHNYNEQF,few,TRBV14,TRBJ2-1
ASSFPSGTRGTDTQY,NA,TRBV28,TRBJ2-3
SVNGRIQETQY,few,TRBV29-1,TRBJ2-5
ASSQGGGNTDTQY,NA,TRBV5-4,TRBJ2-3
ASRGDGFSGNTIY,few,TRBV12-3/TRBV12-4,TRBJ1-3
SVPTSGPTDTQY,NA,TRBV29-1,TRBJ2-3
ATLSGRRGVNEQF,many,TRBV28,TRBJ2-1
SARGVQIGDTQY,many,TRBV20-1,TRBJ2-3
AWSVWGGRAYEQY,few,TRBV30,TRBJ2-7
AWSDGTGYTGELF,NA,TRBV30,TRBJ2-2
ASGGGAGGNSAEAF,NA,TRBV2,TRBJ1-1
ASSESDRSNQPQH,many,TRBV2,TRBJ1-5
ASSLLAGGSEQC,few,TRBV11-2,TRBJ2-7
ASSEHSLGRSYEQY,many,TRBV6-1,TRBJ2-7
ASSLHGTGNQPQH,few,TRBV5-1,TRBJ1-5
ASNTRRWSGDTQY,many,TRBV13,TRBJ2-3
ASSIYGRAHEQF,NA,TRBV19,TRBJ2-1
ASSLRQLNEKLF,NA,TRBV27,TRBJ1-4
SARDNRVPDTQY,many,TRBV20-1,TRBJ2-3
AWSVNRWDEQF,many,TRBV30,TRBJ2-1
SVGGSNGYT,few,TRBV29-1,TRBJ1-2
AWSLRTASHEQY,many,TRBV30,TRBJ2-7
SARTGDGEQY,few,TRBV29-1,TRBJ2-7
ASQTGGPYGYT,NA,TRBV6-1,TRBJ1-2
SARSISGTDNQPQH,NA,TRBV20-1,TRBJ1-5
ASSLVPGLAGRSSYNEQF,NA,TRBV5-1,TRBJ2-1
ASSTGEMNTEAF,many,TRBV11-3,TRBJ1-1
ASSYRTGVIQPQH,many,TRBV7-2,TRBJ1-5
ASSDPRTGTSGSF,NA,TRBV28,TRBJ1-1
ASSSDSAPREQY,many,TRBV7-2,TRBJ2-7
ASSLDRAHHNQPQH,many,TRBV11-2,TRBJ1-5
AWASWDSEAF,many,TRBV30,TRBJ1-1